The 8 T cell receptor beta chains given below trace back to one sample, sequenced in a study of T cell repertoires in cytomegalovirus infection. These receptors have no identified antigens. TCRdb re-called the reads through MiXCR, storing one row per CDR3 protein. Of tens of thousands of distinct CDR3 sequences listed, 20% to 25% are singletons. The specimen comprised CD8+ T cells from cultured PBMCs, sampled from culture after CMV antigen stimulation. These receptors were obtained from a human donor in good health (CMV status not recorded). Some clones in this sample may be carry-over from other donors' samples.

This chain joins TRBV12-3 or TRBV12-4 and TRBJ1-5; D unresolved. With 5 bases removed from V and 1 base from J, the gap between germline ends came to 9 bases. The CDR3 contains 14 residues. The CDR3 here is CASSPGSSNQPQHF. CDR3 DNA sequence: TGTGCCAGCAGTCCCGGGAGCAGCAATCAGCCCCAGCATTTT.

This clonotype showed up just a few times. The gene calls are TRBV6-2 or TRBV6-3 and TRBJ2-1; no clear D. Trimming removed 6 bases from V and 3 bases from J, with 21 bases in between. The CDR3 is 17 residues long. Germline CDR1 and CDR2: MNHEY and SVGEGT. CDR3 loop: CASSPDRTDPFYNEQFF. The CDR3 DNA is TGTGCCAGCAGCCCTGACCGGACCGACCCTTTCTACAATGAGCAGTTCTTC.

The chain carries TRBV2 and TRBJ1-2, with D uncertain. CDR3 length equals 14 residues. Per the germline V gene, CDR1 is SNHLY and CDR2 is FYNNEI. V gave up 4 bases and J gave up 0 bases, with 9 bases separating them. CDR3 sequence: CASSAYGANYGYTF. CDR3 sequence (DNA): TGTGCCAGCAGTGCTTACGGTGCTAACTATGGCTACACCTTC.

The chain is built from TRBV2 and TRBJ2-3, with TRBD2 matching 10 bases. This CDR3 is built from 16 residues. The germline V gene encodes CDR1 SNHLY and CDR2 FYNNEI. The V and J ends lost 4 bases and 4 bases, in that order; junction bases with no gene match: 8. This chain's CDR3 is CASSGNLAGAADTQYF. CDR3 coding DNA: TGTGCCAGCAGTGGGAACCTAGCGGGGGCCGCAGATACGCAGTATTTT.

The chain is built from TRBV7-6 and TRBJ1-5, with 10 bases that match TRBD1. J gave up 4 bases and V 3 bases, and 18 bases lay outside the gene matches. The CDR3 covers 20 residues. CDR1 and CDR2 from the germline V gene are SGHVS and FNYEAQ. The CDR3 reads CASSFIDPALTGGENQPQHF. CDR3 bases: TGTGCCAGCAGCTTTATTGACCCAGCCCTGACAGGGGGCGAGAATCAGCCCCAGCATTTT.

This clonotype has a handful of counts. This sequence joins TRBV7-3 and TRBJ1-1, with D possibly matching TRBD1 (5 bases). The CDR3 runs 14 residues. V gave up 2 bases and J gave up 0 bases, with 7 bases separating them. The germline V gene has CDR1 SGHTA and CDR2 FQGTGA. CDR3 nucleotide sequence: TGTGCCAGCAGCTTACAGGGAATGAACACTGAAGCTTTCTTT. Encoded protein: CASSLQGMNTEAFF.

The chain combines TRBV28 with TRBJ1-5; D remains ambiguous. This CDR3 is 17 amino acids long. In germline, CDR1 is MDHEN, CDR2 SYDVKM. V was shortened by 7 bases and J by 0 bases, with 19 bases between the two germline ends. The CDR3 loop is CASTPNGKDFSNQPQHF. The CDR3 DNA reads TGTGCCAGCACCCCGAATGGGAAAGACTTTAGCAATCAGCCCCAGCATTTT.

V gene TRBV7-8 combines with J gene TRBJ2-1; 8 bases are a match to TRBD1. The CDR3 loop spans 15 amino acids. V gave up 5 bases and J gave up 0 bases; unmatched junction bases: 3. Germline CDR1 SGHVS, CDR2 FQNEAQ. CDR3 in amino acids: CASSLDRASYNEQFF. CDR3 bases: TGTGCCAGCAGCCTGGACAGGGCCTCCTACAATGAGCAGTTCTTC.